This is a list of T cell receptor beta chains from one sample in a study of cytomegalovirus exposure and HLA in healthy donors. The repertoire was sequenced with immunoSEQ multiplex PCR; TCRdb's copy has only in-frame clones and lacks some. The sample includes around 180,000 clones, less than 90% of them seen just once. Sequencing was done on a sample of PBMCs. The source of these receptors is a boy aged 5-17 years in good health and CMV-seronegative. Each CDR3 is given with its conserved first and last residue. A D gene is named only where the DNA matches it firmly. The listing skips clone size in some rows; elsewhere it reads once, few, many or a size class.

TRBJ2-1 | TRBV20-1 | NA | NA | CSATTSSEQFF | TGCAGTGCAACAACTAGTAGCGAGCAGTTCTTC
TRBJ2-5 | TRBV7-6 | NA | NA | CASSLQTGRETQYF | TGTGCCAGCAGCCTCCAGACAGGCCGGGAGACCCAGTACTTC
TRBJ2-5 | TRBV28 | NA | NA | CASRERETQYF | TGTGCCAGCAGAGAGCGGGAGACCCAGTACTTC
TRBJ2-7 | TRBV6-6 | once | TRBD1 | CASSKQGAAQELPYF | TGTGCCAGCAGCAAACAGGGGGCCGCACAAGAACTTCCGTACTTC
TRBJ1-1 | TRBV1 | NA | NA | CTSSPSRTEKTEAFF | TGCACCAGCAGCCCCAGTCGTACAGAAAAAACTGAAGCTTTCTTT
TRBJ2-7 | TRBV6-1 | few | NA | CASSDSGTQSSYEQYF | TGTGCCAGCAGTGATTCCGGGACTCAAAGCTCCTACGAGCAGTACTTC
TRBJ1-5 | TRBV6-4 | NA | NA | CASSHMYKTGPSNQPQHF | TGTGCCAGCAGTCATATGTACAAGACAGGTCCTAGCAATCAGCCCCAGCATTTT
TRBJ2-6 | TRBV9 | NA | NA | CASSVDPAGANVLTF | TGTGCCAGCAGCGTAGATCCGGCTGGGGCCAACGTCCTGACTTTC
TRBJ1-2 | TRBV19 | few | NA | CASSIFGWLGRYTF | TGTGCCAGTAGTATCTTTGGTTGGTTGGGGAGGTACACCTTC
TRBJ2-1 | TRBV5-5 | NA | TRBD2 | CASSLGRTSGIDEQFF | TGTGCCAGCAGCTTAGGCCGGACTAGCGGGATCGATGAGCAGTTCTTC
TRBJ1-4 | TRBV7-9 | NA | NA | CASSLGPNEKLFF | TGTGCCAGCAGCTTGGGGCCTAATGAAAAACTGTTTTTT
TRBJ1-5 | TRBV4-2 | NA | NA | CASSQVAQGSNQPQHF | TGTGCCAGCAGCCAAGTGGCACAGGGTAGCAATCAGCCCCAGCATTTT
TRBJ1-1 | TRBV6-1 | few | TRBD1 | CASSGTETNTEAFF | TGTGCCAGCAGCGGGACAGAGACGAACACTGAAGCTTTCTTT
TRBJ2-3 | TRBV2 | NA | NA | CASKAGTVADTQYF | TGTGCCAGCAAGGCGGGTACTGTTGCAGATACGCAGTATTTT
TRBJ1-1 | TRBV28 | once | TRBD1 | CASSLPPLSQGGNTEAFF | TGTGCCAGCAGTTTACCGCCCCTCTCTCAGGGGGGGAACACTGAAGCTTTCTTT
TRBJ1-1 | TRBV5-6 | NA | TRBD1 | CAGGEWDREGSEAFF | TGTGCCGGAGGAGAGTGGGACAGGGAGGGATCTGAAGCTTTCTTT
TRBJ2-5 | TRBV7-9 | NA | NA | CASSGLGGETQYF | TGTGCCAGCAGCGGCCTAGGGGGAGAGACCCAGTACTTC
TRBJ2-7 | TRBV30 | NA | NA | CAWGQDVYEQYF | TGTGCCTGGGGCCAGGATGTCTACGAGCAGTACTTC
TRBJ1-1 | TRBV19 | once | TRBD1 | CASSIAPKRQGQTEAFF | TGTGCCAGTAGTATAGCTCCCAAAAGACAGGGACAAACCGAAGCTTTCTTT
TRBJ2-5 | TRBV6-1 | NA | TRBD1 | CASSDGTGQGPETQYF | TGTGCCAGCAGTGACGGGACAGGCCAGGGCCCGGAGACCCAGTACTTC
TRBJ2-1 | TRBV9 | NA | TRBD2 | CASSVLEASGGNEQFF | TGTGCCAGCAGCGTTTTAGAGGCTAGCGGGGGGAATGAGCAGTTCTTC
TRBJ1-5 | TRBV28 | NA | NA | CASSSPLGQLNQPQHF | TGTGCCAGCAGTTCGCCCCTAGGACAACTAAATCAGCCCCAGCATTTT
TRBJ1-1 | TRBV19 | NA | NA | CASREEGFDAFF | TGTGCCAGTAGGGAAGAGGGATTTGATGCTTTCTTT
TRBJ2-3 | TRBV6-5 | once | NA | CASSYDGGTDTQYF | TGTGCCAGCAGTTACGACGGGGGCACAGATACGCAGTATTTT
TRBJ1-4 | TRBV28 | NA | NA | CASSHYAFGGVQTNEKLFF | TGTGCCAGCAGCCATTATGCTTTCGGGGGGGTTCAAACTAATGAAAAACTGTTTTTT
TRBJ1-2 | TRBV5-1 | NA | NA | CASSLEGRGGYTF | TGCGCCAGCAGCTTAGAGGGCCGGGGTGGCTACACCTTC